These 7 T cell receptor beta chains were sequenced from one sample in a study of blood T cells in healthy people across ages. The use of a sample-barcoded 5' primer and a J-beta primer mix characterized a second PCR of roughly 6 to 11 cycles. Each CDR3 protein is one row after TCRdb ran MiXCR on the 5' RACE reads. The sample lists hundreds of thousands of distinct CDR3 sequences, about 26% occurring once. The same sample was also studied in work on T cells of mothers and their children.

Material: blood. Receptor source: a boy aged 2 to 10 in good health.

The gene calls are TRBV6-5 and TRBJ2-1, with unresolved D. The germline V and J ends were trimmed by 0 bases and 2 bases, with 11 bases remaining between them. The germline V gene encodes CDR1 MNHEY and CDR2 SVGAGI. The CDR3 covers 16 residues. The CDR3 is CASSYSVLDTYNEQFF. The CDR3 DNA sequence: TGTGCCAGCAGTTACTCGGTTCTCGATACCTACAATGAGCAGTTCTTC.

On this clonotype itself: It is unclear where the CDR3 begins or ends on the DNA, so no DNA is shown, and the CDR3 is as TCRdb lists it. The chain's CDR3 is CISVPDDPTGKAGELFF. The V and J genes are TRBV7-5 and TRBJ2-2; the table gives TRBD1 as D, unverified against the DNA. TRBV7-5 is a listed pseudogene. The CDR3 spans 17 amino acids, including both terminal residues.

The sample holds a few counts of this clonotype. CDR3 nucleotide sequence: TGCGCCAGCAGCGGAAACAGGGCGGCCAACGTCCTGACTTTC. This gives the protein CASSGNRAANVLTF. The V gene is TRBV5-1, the J gene TRBJ2-6; D might be TRBD1 (6 bases). Germline loops: CDR1 SGHRS, CDR2 YFSETQ. The CDR3 sequence is 14 residues long. V lost 4 bases and J 6 bases, leaving 11 bases between the germline ends.

The chain employs TRBV7-8 and TRBJ1-2; 8 nucleotides align to TRBD1. J was trimmed by 8 bases and V by 2 bases; bases with no gene match: 4. Germline lookup yields CDR1 SGHVS and CDR2 FQNEAQ. The CDR3 covers 13 residues. The CDR3 loop reads CASSLQTGVGYTF. CDR3 in DNA: TGTGCCAGCAGCTTACAGACAGGGGTAGGCTACACCTTC.

J is TRBJ1-1 and V is TRBV20-1; D gene ambiguous. CDR3 length: 13 amino acids. The germline V and J ends were trimmed by 5 bases and 5 bases, with 15 bases remaining between them. Per germline, CDR1 DFQATT and CDR2 SNEGSKA (reference sequence). The CDR3 region is CSAASDWMTEAFF. The CDR3, as DNA: TGCAGTGCTGCCTCGGATTGGATGACTGAAGCTTTCTTT.

This chain joins TRBV11-2 and TRBJ2-5, with TRBD1 matching 7 bases. This CDR3 has 17 amino acids. V dropped 2 bases and J dropped 3; count of bases not matched to a gene: 12. CDR1 is SGHAT, CDR2 FQNNGV, per germline. The CDR3 region is CASSLTPGQAREETQYF. As DNA, the CDR3 is TGTGCCAGCAGCTTAACCCCCGGACAGGCAAGAGAAGAGACCCAGTACTTC.

V and J are TRBV4-2 and TRBJ2-3; D is uncertain. Germline values: CDR1 LGHNA, CDR2 YNFKEQ. The V end lost 0 bases, the J end lost 2 bases, and 15 bases lay between the germline ends. This CDR3 region has 17 residues. The CDR3 is CASSQDGLGHFTDTQYF. CDR3 nucleotide sequence: TGTGCCAGCAGCCAAGATGGCCTAGGTCACTTCACAGATACGCAGTATTTT.